This entry is about one TCR beta chain. This clonotype is identified as medium-sized (0.01 to 0.1%). No much larger clone exists at a distance of one base, and base qualities are not known. Libraries came from single-cell sequencing. The data were produced on an Illumina MiSeq. Three nested PCRs with multiplexed primers covering all TRA and TRB V genes were used to amplify paired single-cell TCR-alpha and TCR-beta sequences. The original pipeline was this. Selected pRESTO steps were used for read preprocessing, and IMGT/HighV-QUEST was used to assign V, D, J genes and CDR3 junctions. A single cell was kept only if the cell was a valid singleton with no more than three chains, each backed by 100 or more reads. Clonotypes were defined by identical paired TCR-alpha/beta nucleotide sequences, and cross-patient sharing of only 0.2% to 0.25% indicated negligible cross-contamination. Repertoire diversity was estimated with an undersampling-corrected Shannon index in samples with more than 20 cells. Using fastp trimming at Q25 and MiXCR clonotype assembly, TCRdb reanalyzed the public sequencing data and kept in-frame beta chains. Each record represents a unique CDR3 protein, reported with the most common genes and DNA among its rows. The authors' filters were not applied to this entry. This sample is represented by hundreds of distinct CDR3 sequences; roughly an eighth of them were singletons. The biggest ten clones account for around 40% of the sample.

This sample was included in a study of T cells during gluten challenge in celiac disease (dated by TCRdb to 2016 to 2017). With regard to the full study: Paired single-cell TCR sequencing was carried out for 7 challenge participants in whom a significant rise in HLA-DQ:gluten tetramer-binding T cells was shown. During the challenge, blood was drawn at baseline, day 6 and day 14, while duodenal biopsies were taken at baseline and day 14. Single-cell libraries were sequenced paired-end 250 bp and bulk libraries paired-end 300 bp on the Illumina MiSeq. Broad study findings and their caveats: The circulating gluten-specific T cells hit their peak on day 6, and the day-6 repertoire seemed to be made up largely of expanded preexisting memory clonotypes. Across over five patients, about 11-45% of single-cell TCR-alpha/beta clonotypes at the latest time point were also present at baseline; bulk data gave roughly 51-55%. Clonal expansion rose on day 6, as shown by reduced sample-corrected Shannon diversity of circulating gluten-specific T cells.

Blood cells were gated as tetramer-binding CD4+ effector-memory gut-homing T cells defined as CD3+, CD45RA-, CD62L- and integrin beta7+, with lineage markers excluded. A 14-day oral dietary gluten challenge was undertaken by treated celiac disease patients on a gluten-free diet so that recall of gluten-specific T cells could be studied. Sorting was done on an Aria II cell sorter as single cells, plus in bulk whenever tetramer-positive cells were relatively numerous. Peripheral blood mononuclear cells were isolated by Ficoll density gradient centrifugation and cryopreserved before staining. Thawed cells were stained with a pool of PE-conjugated HLA-DQ:gluten tetramers presenting immunodominant gluten epitopes before sorting of tetramer-binding CD4+ T cells. Following HLA-DQ:gluten tetramer staining, tetramer-based enrichment was performed on blood samples. The CDR3 measures 14 amino acids from cysteine to phenylalanine. The retained sequence is limited to the CDR3, 42 bases, with the frame set at the first base. The V end gives up 6 bases and the J end 4 bases, leaving 9 bases in the junction not matched to a gene. Taken from the germline V gene (reference sequence), the CDR1 and CDR2 loops are DFQATT and SNEGSKA.

The receptor chain draws on TRBV20-1 and TRBJ1-2; a stretch of 9 junction bases matches TRBD1. This specimen consisted of gluten-specific CD4+ T cells sorted from blood using tetramers, obtained at baseline or on day 6, 14 or 28 of gluten challenge (not recorded which). The source of this sequence is a female donor with celiac disease. The CDR3 in this case is CSAGGSDRGYGYTF. The nucleotide sequence is given as TGCAGTGCGGGGGGGTCGGACAGGGGCTATGGCTACACCTTC.